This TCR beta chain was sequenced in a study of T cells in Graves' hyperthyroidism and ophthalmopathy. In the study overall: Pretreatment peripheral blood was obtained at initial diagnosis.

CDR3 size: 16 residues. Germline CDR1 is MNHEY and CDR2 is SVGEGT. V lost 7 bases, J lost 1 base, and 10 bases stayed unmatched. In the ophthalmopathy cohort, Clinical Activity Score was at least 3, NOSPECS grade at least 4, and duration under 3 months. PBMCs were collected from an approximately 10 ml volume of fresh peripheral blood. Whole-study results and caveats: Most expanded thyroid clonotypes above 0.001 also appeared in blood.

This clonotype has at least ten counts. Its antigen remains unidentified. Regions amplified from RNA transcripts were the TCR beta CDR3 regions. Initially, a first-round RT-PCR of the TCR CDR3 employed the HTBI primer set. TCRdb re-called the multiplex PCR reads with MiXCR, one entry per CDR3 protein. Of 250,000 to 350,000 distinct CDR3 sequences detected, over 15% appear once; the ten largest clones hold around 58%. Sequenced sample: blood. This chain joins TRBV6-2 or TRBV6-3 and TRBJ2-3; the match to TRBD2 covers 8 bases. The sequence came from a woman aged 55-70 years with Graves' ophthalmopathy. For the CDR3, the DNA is TGTGCCAGCACCGACGCGGGACTAGAACGCACAGATACGCAGTATTTT. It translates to CASTDAGLERTDTQYF.